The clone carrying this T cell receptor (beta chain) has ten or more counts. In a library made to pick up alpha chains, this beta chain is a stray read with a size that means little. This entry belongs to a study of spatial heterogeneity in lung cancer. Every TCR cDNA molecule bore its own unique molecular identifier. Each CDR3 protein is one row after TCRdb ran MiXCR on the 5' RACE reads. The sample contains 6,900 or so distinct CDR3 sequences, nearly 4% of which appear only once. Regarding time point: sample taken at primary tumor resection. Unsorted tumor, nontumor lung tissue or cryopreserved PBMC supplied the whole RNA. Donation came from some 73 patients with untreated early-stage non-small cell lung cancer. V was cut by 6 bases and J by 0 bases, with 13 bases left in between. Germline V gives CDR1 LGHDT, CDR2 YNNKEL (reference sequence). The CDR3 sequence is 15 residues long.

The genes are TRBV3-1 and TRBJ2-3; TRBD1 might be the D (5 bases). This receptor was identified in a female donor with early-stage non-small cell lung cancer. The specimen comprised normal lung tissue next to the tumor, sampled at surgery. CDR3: CASSQGFSSTDTQYF. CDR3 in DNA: TGTGCCAGCAGTCAGGGATTTTCTAGCACAGATACGCAGTATTTT.